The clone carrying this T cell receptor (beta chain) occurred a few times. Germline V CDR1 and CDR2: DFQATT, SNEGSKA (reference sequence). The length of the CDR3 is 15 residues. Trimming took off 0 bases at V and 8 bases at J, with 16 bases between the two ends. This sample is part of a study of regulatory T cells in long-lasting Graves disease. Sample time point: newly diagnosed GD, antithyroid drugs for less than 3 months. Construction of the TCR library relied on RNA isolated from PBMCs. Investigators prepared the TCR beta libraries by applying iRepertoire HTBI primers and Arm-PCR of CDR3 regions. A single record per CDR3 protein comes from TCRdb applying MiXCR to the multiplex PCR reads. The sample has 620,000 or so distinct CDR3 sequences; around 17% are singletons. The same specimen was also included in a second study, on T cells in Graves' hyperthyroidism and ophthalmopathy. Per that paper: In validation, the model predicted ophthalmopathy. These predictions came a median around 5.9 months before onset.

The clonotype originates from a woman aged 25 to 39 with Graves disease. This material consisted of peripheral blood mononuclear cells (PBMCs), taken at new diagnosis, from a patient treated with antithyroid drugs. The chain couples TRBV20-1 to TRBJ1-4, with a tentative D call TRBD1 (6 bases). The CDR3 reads CSARESGWGPEKLFF. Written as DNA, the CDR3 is TGCAGTGCTAGAGAATCCGGGTGGGGGCCCGAAAAACTGTTTTTT.